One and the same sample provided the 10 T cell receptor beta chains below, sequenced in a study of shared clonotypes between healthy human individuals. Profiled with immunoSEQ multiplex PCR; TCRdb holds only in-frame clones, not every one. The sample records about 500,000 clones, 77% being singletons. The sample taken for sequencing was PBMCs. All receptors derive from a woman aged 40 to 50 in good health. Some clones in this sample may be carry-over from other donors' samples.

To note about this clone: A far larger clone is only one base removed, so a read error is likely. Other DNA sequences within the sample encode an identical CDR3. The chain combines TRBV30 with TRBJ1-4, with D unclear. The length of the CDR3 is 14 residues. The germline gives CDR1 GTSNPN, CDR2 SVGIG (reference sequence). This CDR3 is CAWNRPGDNEKLFF. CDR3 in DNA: TGTGCCTGGAACCGCCCGGGTGATAATGAAAAACTGTTCTTT.

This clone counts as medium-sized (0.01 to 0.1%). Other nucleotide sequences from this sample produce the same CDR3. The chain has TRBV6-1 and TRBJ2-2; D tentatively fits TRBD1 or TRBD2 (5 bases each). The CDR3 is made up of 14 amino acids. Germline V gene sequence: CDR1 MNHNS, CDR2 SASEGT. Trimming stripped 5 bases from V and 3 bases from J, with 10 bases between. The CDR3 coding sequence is TGTGCCAGCAGTCTTTTGGGGGACACCGGGGAGCTGTTTTTT. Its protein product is CASSLLGDTGELFF.

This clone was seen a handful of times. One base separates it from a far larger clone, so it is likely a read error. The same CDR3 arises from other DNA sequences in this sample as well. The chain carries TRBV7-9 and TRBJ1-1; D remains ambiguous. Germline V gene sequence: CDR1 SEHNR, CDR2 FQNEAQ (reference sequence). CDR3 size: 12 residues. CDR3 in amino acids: CASSLMNTEAFF. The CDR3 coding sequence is TGTGCCAGCAGCTTAATGAACACCGAAGCTTTCTTT.

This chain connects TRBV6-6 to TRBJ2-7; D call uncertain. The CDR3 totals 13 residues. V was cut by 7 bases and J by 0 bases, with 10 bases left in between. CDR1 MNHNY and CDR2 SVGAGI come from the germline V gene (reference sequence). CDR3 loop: CASTQNPSYEQYF. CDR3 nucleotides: TGTGCCAGCACCCAAAACCCCTCCTACGAGCAGTACTTC.

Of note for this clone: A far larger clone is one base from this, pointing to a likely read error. The CDR3 is CSGQSGETQYF. Written as DNA, the CDR3 is TGCAGCGGACAGTCAGGAGAGACCCAGTACTTC. J is TRBJ2-5 and V is TRBV20-1, with D maybe TRBD1 (6 bases). CDR3 length equals 11 residues. CDR1 DFQATT and CDR2 SNEGSKA come from the germline V gene (reference sequence).

In DNA, the CDR3 is TGTGCCAGCAGTACCCTAAGGCAGACCGGAAACACTGAAGCTTTCTTT. Amino acids: CASSTLRQTGNTEAFF. This chain connects TRBV6-6 to TRBJ1-1; D is unclear. V was shortened by 5 bases and J by 2 bases, with 18 bases between the two germline ends. This CDR3 has 16 residues. CDR1 and CDR2 from the germline V gene are MNHNY and SVGAGI (reference sequence).

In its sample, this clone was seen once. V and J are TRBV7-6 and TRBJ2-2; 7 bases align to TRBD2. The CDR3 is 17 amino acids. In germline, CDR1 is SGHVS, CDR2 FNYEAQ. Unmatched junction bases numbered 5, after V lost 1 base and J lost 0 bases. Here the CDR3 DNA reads TGTGCCAGCAGCTTAGACAGCGGGACTCCGAACACCGGGGAGCTGTTTTTT. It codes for CASSLDSGTPNTGELFF.

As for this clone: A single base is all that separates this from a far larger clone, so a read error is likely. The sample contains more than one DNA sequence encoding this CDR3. CDR3 amino acids: CAWSVQGLESYEQYF. CDR3 bases: TGTGCCTGGAGTGTGCAGGGGCTAGAATCCTACGAGCAGTACTTC. The J gene is TRBJ2-7, the V gene TRBV30; D is possibly TRBD1 (6 bases). Germline V gives CDR1 GTSNPN, CDR2 SVGIG (reference sequence). The length of the CDR3 is 15 residues. V gave up 0 bases and J gave up 1 base, with 13 bases separating them.

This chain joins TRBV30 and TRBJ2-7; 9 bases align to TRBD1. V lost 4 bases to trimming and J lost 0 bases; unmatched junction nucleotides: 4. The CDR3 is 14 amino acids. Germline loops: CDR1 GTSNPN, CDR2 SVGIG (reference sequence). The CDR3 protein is CAWIETGGSYEQYF. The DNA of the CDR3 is TGTGCCTGGATTGAGACAGGGGGCTCCTACGAGCAGTACTTC. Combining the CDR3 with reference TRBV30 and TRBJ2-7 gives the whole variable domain SQTIHQWPATLVQPVGSPLSLECTVEGTSNPNLYWYRQAAGRGLQLLFYSVGIGQISSEVPQNLSASRPQDRQFILSSKKLLLSDSGFYLCAWIETGGSYEQYFGPGTRLTVT.

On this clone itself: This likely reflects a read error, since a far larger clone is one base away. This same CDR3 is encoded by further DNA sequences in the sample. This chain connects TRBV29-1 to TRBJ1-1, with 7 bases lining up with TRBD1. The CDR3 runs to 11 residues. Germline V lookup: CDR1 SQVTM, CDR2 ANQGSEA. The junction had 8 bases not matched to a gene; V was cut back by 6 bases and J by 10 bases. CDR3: CSVSRQGAAFF. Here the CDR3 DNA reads TGCAGCGTGTCACGACAGGGCGCAGCTTTCTTT.